One sample yielded the 7 T cell receptor beta chains listed below, sequenced in a study of CD8 T cells in Susac syndrome. Reverse transcription used about 0.5 to 1 ug RNA and random hexamers. MiXCR, applied by TCRdb to the immunoSEQ multiplex PCR reads, yields one record per CDR3 protein. The sample lists about 50,000 distinct CDR3 sequences, about 92% occurring once. Sample: CD8+ T cells from PBMCs. These receptors were obtained from a human donor with multiple sclerosis.

The chain uses TRBV7-2 and TRBJ1-2, with D unresolved. Germline CDR1 reads SGHTA; CDR2 reads FQGNSA. Trimming pared 5 bases from V and 4 bases from J, leaving 20 bases between. The length of the CDR3 is 16 residues. The DNA of the CDR3 is TGTGCCAGCAGCCTTAGCTGGCAGCCAAACCCCTATGGCTACACCTTC. Its translation is CASSLSWQPNPYGYTF.

The rearrangement joins TRBV3-1 to TRBJ2-2; D unresolved. CDR1 and CDR2 (germline): LGHDT, YNNKEL (reference sequence). V dropped 0 bases and J dropped 1 base, with 6 bases sitting between them. The CDR3 sequence is 15 residues long. The CDR3 sequence: CASSQESGNTGELFF. The CDR3 DNA is TGTGCCAGCAGCCAAGAATCAGGGAACACCGGGGAGCTGTTTTTT.

The rearrangement links TRBV11-2 to TRBJ1-3; a weak D match, TRBD1 (6 bases). CDR1 is SGHAT, CDR2 FQNNGV, per germline. The CDR3 length is 20 residues. V was shortened by 1 base and J by 0 bases, with 22 bases between the two germline ends. The CDR3 loop is CASSLVFAWTDFYSGNTIYF. The CDR3 DNA reads TGTGCCAGCAGCTTAGTTTTCGCTTGGACAGACTTCTACTCTGGAAACACCATATATTTT.

The rearrangement uses TRBV12-5 and TRBJ2-3; the D gene could be TRBD1 or TRBD2 (5 bases each). Deletions cut 2 bases from V and 0 bases from J, with 9 bases between. Germline assignment: CDR1 LGHNT and CDR2 FRNRAP. This CDR3 has 15 residues. The CDR3 nucleotides are TGTGCTAGTGGTTTGTGGGGCGGGAGCACAGATACGCAGTATTTT. Amino acid sequence: CASGLWGGSTDTQYF.

This chain connects TRBV11-2 to TRBJ2-1; maybe TRBD1 (6 bases). V was cut by 5 bases and J by 1 base, with 12 bases left in between. Germline CDR1 and CDR2: SGHAT and FQNNGV. The CDR3 extends over 15 amino acids. The CDR3 region has the DNA TGTGCCAGCAGCCAGGGACACCCTTCCTACAATGAGCAGTTCTTC. Protein product: CASSQGHPSYNEQFF. The full variable domain, with the rest looked up from reference TRBV11-2 and TRBJ2-1, is EAGVAQSPRYKIIEKRQSVAFWCNPISGHATLYWYQQILGQGPKLLIQFQNNGVVDDSQLPKDRFSAERLKGVDSTLKIQPAKLEDSAVYLCASSQGHPSYNEQFFGPGTRLTVL.

The chain links TRBV12-3 or TRBV12-4 to TRBJ2-2, with D unresolved. The CDR3 loop spans 13 amino acids. Trimming left V 1 base short and J 8 bases short, with 8 bases between. CDR3 DNA sequence: TGTGCCAGCAGTTTAGACACCCGGGGGGAGCTGTTTTTT. Its protein product is CASSLDTRGELFF.

The chain has TRBV5-6 and TRBJ2-3, with no clear D. The germline gives CDR1 SGHDT, CDR2 YYEEEE. The CDR3 consists of 13 residues. The V gene lost 4 bases and the J gene lost 0 bases, with 6 bases spanning the gap. The CDR3, as DNA: TGTGCCAGCAGCCCCGAAAGCACAGATACGCAGTATTTT. Encoded protein: CASSPESTDTQYF.